The T cell receptor beta chain under discussion was sequenced for a study of shared clonotypes between healthy human individuals. CD45RO-negative cells were positively selected for CCR7, leaving out terminally differentiated effector memory CD45RA+ cells. The CDR3 runs to 16 residues. The trim removed 6 bases at V and 5 bases at J, leaving 11 bases unmatched. Germline CDR1 and CDR2: MNHEY and SMNVEV (reference sequence). TCRdb's table, derived via immunoSEQ multiplex PCR, lists solely in-frame clones and lacks some. This sample has over 2 million clones, with about 95% found just once. This TCR came from a man between 18 and 35 years old in good health. The specimen was naive CD8+ T cells sorted from blood. This sequence joins TRBV27 and TRBJ2-7, with 12 bases aligning to TRBD2. Written as DNA, the CDR3 is TGTGCCAGCAGCCCTAGCGGGGGGGAAGCTCAGAACGAGCAGTACTTC. Translating it yields CASSPSGGEAQNEQYF.